The clone carrying this T cell receptor beta chain appeared many times. The data are from a study of blood T cell repertoires in COVID-19. The wider study: The origin of the acute and convalescent COVID-19 samples was the United States, Italy and Spain.

Here immunoSEQ multiplex PCR was the method, and the copy in TCRdb shows in-frame clones only, minus some. The top ten hold more than 7% of the sample, which has roughly 170,000 clones, 79% seen once. V was shortened by 1 base and J by 7 bases, with 17 bases between the two germline ends. The CDR3 covers 16 residues. CDR1 and CDR2 (germline): SGHRS, YFSETQ. The receptor was isolated from a woman aged 55-75 years with COVID-19, enrolled during active disease. The chain carries TRBV5-1 and TRBJ1-4; D perhaps matches TRBD1 (6 bases). Sequenced input: peripheral blood. CDR3 in amino acids: CASSLIPQGRGEKLFF. CDR3 DNA: TGCGCCAGCAGCTTGATCCCACAGGGAAGGGGTGAAAAACTGTTTTTT. Variable domain in full (rest from reference TRBV5-1 and TRBJ1-4): KAGVTQTPRYLIKTRGQQVTLSCSPISGHRSVSWYQQTPGQGLQFLFEYFSETQRNKGNFPGRFSGRQFSNSRSEMNVSTLELGDSALYLCASSLIPQGRGEKLFFGSGTQLSVL.